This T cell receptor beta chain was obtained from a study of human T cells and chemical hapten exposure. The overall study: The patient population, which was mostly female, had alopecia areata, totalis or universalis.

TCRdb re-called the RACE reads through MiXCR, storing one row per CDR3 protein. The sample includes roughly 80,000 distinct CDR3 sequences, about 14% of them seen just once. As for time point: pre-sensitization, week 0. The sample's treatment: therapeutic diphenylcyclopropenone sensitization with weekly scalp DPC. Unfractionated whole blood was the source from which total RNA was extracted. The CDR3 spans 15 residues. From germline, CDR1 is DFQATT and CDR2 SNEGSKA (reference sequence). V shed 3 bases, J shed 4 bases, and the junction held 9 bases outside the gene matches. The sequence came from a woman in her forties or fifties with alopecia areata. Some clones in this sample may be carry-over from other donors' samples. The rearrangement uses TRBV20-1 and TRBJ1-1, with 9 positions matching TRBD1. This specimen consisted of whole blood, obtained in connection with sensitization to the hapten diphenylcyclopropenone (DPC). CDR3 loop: CSASPSGQGLTEAFF. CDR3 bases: TGCAGTGCTAGCCCCTCAGGACAGGGGCTCACTGAAGCTTTCTTT.